Listed below are T cell receptor beta chains from one sample, sequenced in a study of shared clonotypes between healthy human individuals. The protocol was immunoSEQ multiplex PCR, while the TCRdb copy is restricted to in-frame clones and leaves out a portion. The sample has approximately 1.4 million clones, around 98% seen once. Sequencing used naive CD4+ T cells sorted from blood. Receptors were obtained from a man aged 25 to 40 in good health. CDR3s include the opening cysteine and the closing phenylalanine or tryptophan. D genes are given only for firm matches.

>.|13|TRBV6-5
CASSRGGEYGYTF
>.|14|TRBV19
CASSILDGDQPQHF
>TRBD2|17|TRBV5-1
CASGTSGRPGSYNEQFF
>TRBD1|15|TRBV7-8
CASSLAGTGIEKLFF
>TRBD1|11|TRBV20-1
CSAHQGDTIYF
>.|11|TRBV19
CASSLGETQYF
>TRBD1|17|TRBV5-5
CASSFVGQGEYDEKLFF
>.|15|TRBV11-1
CASSLGSAYNYEQYF
>TRBD2|17|TRBV5-1
CASRPVGTSGRTGELFF
>.|13|TRBV12-5
CASGSMAHNEQFF
>.|12|TRBV28
CASSSSTGTQYF
>TRBD1|18|TRBV29-1
CSVGVTGTGVFFSYEQYF
>.|13|TRBV19
CASKGLRNTEAFF
>.|14|TRBV28
CASENPGSPTEAFF
>.|18|TRBV15
CATSRGPLTGRGTGELFF
>.|13|TRBV4-1
CASSRGGSEKLFF
>.|15|TRBV7-2
CASSSQLGARETQYF
>.|15|TRBV15
CATSRVKEPGNTIYF
>.|14|TRBV5-5
CASSLGPRQETQYF
>TRBD2|15|TRBV5-8
CASSFGLAGSDTQYF
>.|15|TRBV2
CASSGGQRRGQPQHF
>.|15|TRBV7-3
CASSLTPGNTGELFF
>TRBD1|12|TRBV2
CATGQVIYEQYF
>TRBD2|14|TRBV7-6
CASSLLAGDGTQYF
>TRBD2|15|TRBV5-1
CASSPWTSGTDTQYF
>.|14|TRBV6-6
CASMPGLRVNEQFF
>.|12|TRBV19
CASSDYPETQYF
>TRBD2|15|TRBV18
CASSPPTSAYNEQFF
>.|14|TRBV5-4
CASSSTGKVETQYF
>.|13|TRBV29-1
CSVEEGVADEQFF
>.|13|TRBV19
CASSIRGNQPQHF
>TRBD1|19|TRBV4-1
CASSQVPTGGAGSTGELFF
>.|13|TRBV7-6
CASSLGRAQPQHF
>TRBD2|18|TRBV11-2
CASSLDRIAGGFYNEQFF
>TRBD2|16|TRBV7-9
CASSLDTSGVTDTQYF
>.|15|TRBV6-5
CASSVGETNTGELFF
>.|15|TRBV5-1
CASSSTGAYADTQYF
>TRBD1|11|TRBV29-1
CSARTGQEQYF
>.|13|TRBV5-1
CASSLRTQETQYF